A selection of T cell receptor beta chains follows, all from one sample in a study of blood T cell repertoires in COVID-19. Sequencing used immunoSEQ multiplex PCR; TCRdb keeps in-frame clones, though not all of them. The sample comprises under 300,000 clones, around nine tenths of which are singletons, and under 2.5% rests with the top ten. Sequencing input: PBMCs or T cells enriched from blood (not recorded which). The receptors here all came from a woman aged 18-29 years who had recovered from COVID-19. Each CDR3 is given with its conserved first and last residue. A D gene is named only where the DNA matches it firmly. The size field is filled for only some rows; it gives once, few, many or a size class.

v_call,clone_size,j_call,cdr3_length,d_call,cdr3_aa,cdr3_nt
TRBV6-5,.,TRBJ1-6,15,.,CASRGLSSYNSPLHF,TGTGCCAGCAGGGGACTGAGCTCCTATAATTCACCCCTCCACTTT
TRBV28,once,TRBJ1-4,16,.,CASSRGSRSGIEKLFF,TGTGCCAGCAGCCGGGGGAGCCGGTCAGGGATTGAAAAACTGTTTTTT
TRBV28,.,TRBJ2-1,17,TRBD2,CASSLTRDYYGYNEQFF,TGTGCCAGCAGTTTGACGAGGGACTACTATGGGTACAATGAGCAGTTCTTC
TRBV7-9,.,TRBJ2-5,13,TRBD2,CASSPRGGETQYF,TGTGCCAGCAGCCCTCGGGGGGGGGAGACCCAGTACTTC
TRBV10-3,.,TRBJ1-3,15,TRBD1,CAIREEGARGNTIYF,TGTGCCATCAGGGAAGAGGGGGCGCGGGGAAACACCATATATTTT
TRBV29-1,.,TRBJ1-1,16,TRBD1,CSVRKGQLLLNTEAFF,TGCAGCGTACGCAAGGGACAGCTACTACTGAACACTGAAGCTTTCTTT
TRBV5-1,.,TRBJ2-3,14,.,CASSLERPADTQYF,TGCGCCAGCAGCTTGGAGCGTCCCGCAGATACGCAGTATTTT
TRBV3-1/TRBV3-2,.,TRBJ1-3,14,.,CASSQGSSGNTIYF,TGTGCCAGCAGCCAGGGGAGCTCTGGAAACACCATATATTTT
TRBV7-9,.,TRBJ2-2,15,.,CASSLAVEGTGELFF,TGTGCCAGCAGCTTAGCGGTTGAGGGCACCGGGGAGCTGTTTTTT
TRBV5-4,.,TRBJ1-4,15,.,CASSFDRRPDEKLFF,TGTGCCAGCAGCTTTGACAGACGCCCGGATGAAAAACTGTTTTTT
TRBV29-1,.,TRBJ1-1,17,TRBD1,CSVESGTGGAGYTEAFF,TGCAGCGTTGAAAGCGGGACAGGGGGCGCCGGGTACACTGAAGCTTTCTTT
TRBV6-5,.,TRBJ2-2,14,.,CASRTGQNTGELFF,TGTGCCAGCAGGACCGGACAGAACACCGGGGAGCTGTTTTTT
TRBV28,.,TRBJ1-5,12,.,CASSLWSQPQHF,TGTGCCAGCAGTTTATGGAGTCAGCCCCAGCATTTT
TRBV11-3,.,TRBJ2-1,14,TRBD1,CASSVGQEYNEQFF,TGTGCCAGCAGCGTGGGACAGGAGTACAATGAGCAGTTCTTC
TRBV5-1,.,TRBJ2-2,15,.,CASSRGTDNTGELFF,TGCGCCAGCAGTAGAGGGACTGACAACACCGGGGAGCTGTTTTTT
TRBV5-8,.,TRBJ2-1,17,.,CASSLWQGPKINNEQFF,TGTGCCAGCAGCTTATGGCAGGGGCCGAAAATCAACAATGAGCAGTTCTTC
TRBV9,.,TRBJ1-1,14,TRBD1,CASSGHTGGTEAFF,TGTGCCAGCAGCGGGCATACAGGGGGCACTGAAGCTTTCTTT
TRBV5-1,.,TRBJ2-7,17,.,CASSLPTGGPRSYEQYF,TGCGCCAGCAGCCTCCCAACAGGCGGTCCCCGCTCCTACGAGCAGTACTTC
TRBV7-8,.,TRBJ1-6,14,TRBD1,CASSWGQGISPLHF,TGTGCCAGCAGCTGGGGACAGGGGATTTCACCCCTCCACTTT
TRBV9,.,TRBJ2-3,17,TRBD2,CASSPTVSGSGTDTQYF,TGTGCCAGCAGCCCCACTGTCAGCGGGAGTGGCACAGATACGCAGTATTTT
TRBV19,.,TRBJ2-6,20,TRBD2,CASSIVGLAGFFSGANVLTF,TGTGCCAGTAGTATAGTCGGACTAGCGGGCTTTTTCTCTGGGGCCAACGTCCTGACTTTC
TRBV6-1,.,TRBJ2-2,16,.,CASSEVPGREAGELFF,TGTGCCAGCAGTGAAGTTCCGGGCAGGGAGGCCGGGGAGCTGTTTTTT
TRBV11-3,.,TRBJ1-1,19,TRBD1,CASSSHDRGFLSMNTEAFF,TGTGCCAGCAGCTCCCATGACAGGGGTTTCCTTAGTATGAACACTGAAGCTTTCTTT
TRBV23-1,.,TRBJ2-1,14,.,CASSHTGSYNEQFF,TGCGCCAGCAGTCACACGGGGTCCTACAATGAGCAGTTCTTC
TRBV11-2,.,TRBJ1-2,12,.,CASSFPQYGYTF,TGTGCCAGCAGCTTCCCCCAGTATGGCTACACCTTC
TRBV5-1,.,TRBJ1-5,14,.,CASSVDGYNQPQHF,TGCGCCAGCAGCGTCGACGGGTACAATCAGCCCCAGCATTTT
TRBV10-3,.,TRBJ1-5,13,.,CAISVDGRQPQHF,TGTGCCATCAGTGTTGACGGGAGGCAGCCCCAGCATTTT
TRBV27,.,TRBJ1-3,13,.,CASSLSGGNTIYF,TGTGCCAGCAGTTTATCTGGCGGAAACACCATATATTTT
TRBV19,.,TRBJ1-5,13,TRBD1,CASSRDRAAPQHF,TGTGCCAGTAGCAGAGACAGGGCGGCGCCCCAGCATTTT
TRBV19,.,TRBJ2-2,13,.,CASSEGNTGELFF,TGTGCCAGTAGCGAGGGGAACACCGGGGAGCTGTTTTTT
TRBV10-3,once,TRBJ2-1,16,TRBD2,CATTGLAGGSYNEQFF,TGTGCCACGACGGGACTAGCGGGAGGGTCCTACAATGAGCAGTTCTTC
TRBV6-1,.,TRBJ1-2,14,.,CASSEAYGGGSGTF,TGTGCCAGCAGTGAAGCTTACGGGGGTGGGTCCGGCACCTTC
TRBV7-2,.,TRBJ1-1,15,.,CASSLSTARNTEAFF,TGTGCCAGCAGCCTTTCGACAGCTCGTAACACTGAAGCTTTCTTT
TRBV14,.,TRBJ2-5,17,TRBD2,CASSLRTSGGAGETQYF,TGTGCCAGCAGCTTACGGACTAGCGGGGGGGCCGGAGAGACCCAGTACTTC
TRBV2,.,TRBJ1-2,14,TRBD1,CASYPGQGSDGYTF,TGTGCCAGCTACCCGGGACAGGGATCGGATGGCTACACCTTC
TRBV6-5,.,TRBJ2-7,14,.,CASSSTPLAHEQYF,TGTGCCAGCAGTTCGACCCCGTTAGCTCACGAGCAGTACTTC
TRBV21-1,.,TRBJ1-2,14,.,CASSKDQGNYGYTF,TGTGCCAGCAGCAAAGACCAGGGGAACTATGGCTACACCTTC
TRBV9,.,TRBJ2-1,14,.,CASSVGGIMNEQFF,TGTGCCAGCAGCGTAGGCGGGATTATGAATGAGCAGTTCTTC
TRBV11-2,few,TRBJ2-1,16,.,CASSLGGGLTRNEQFF,TGTGCCAGCAGCTTAGGAGGAGGACTAACCCGTAATGAGCAGTTCTTC
TRBV5-4,.,TRBJ1-2,14,.,CASSLPGVLYGYTF,TGTGCCAGCAGCTTACCAGGGGTTTTGTATGGCTACACCTTC
TRBV4-1,.,TRBJ1-5,15,TRBD1,CASSQDTGGYQPQHF,TGCGCCAGCAGCCAAGATACAGGGGGATATCAGCCCCAGCATTTT
TRBV6-4,few,TRBJ2-3,14,.,CASSRQQSTDTQYF,TGTGCCAGCAGTAGACAGCAAAGCACAGATACGCAGTATTTT
TRBV11-2,.,TRBJ2-7,14,.,CASSLVASPYEQYF,TGTGCCAGCAGCTTAGTCGCGTCCCCCTACGAGCAGTACTTC
TRBV12-3/TRBV12-4,.,TRBJ1-1,11,.,CASRGTTEAFF,TGTGCCAGCAGGGGGACAACTGAAGCTTTCTTT
TRBV13,once,TRBJ1-1,12,.,CASSLRGDEAFF,TGTGCCAGCAGCTTACGGGGGGATGAAGCTTTCTTT
TRBV6-5,.,TRBJ1-1,12,.,CASTRGGTEAFF,TGTGCCAGCACCCGGGGAGGGACTGAAGCTTTCTTT
TRBV5-5,.,TRBJ2-5,16,.,CASSLNEGVWVETQYF,TGTGCCAGCAGCTTAAATGAGGGAGTCTGGGTAGAGACCCAGTACTTC
TRBV19,.,TRBJ1-1,13,.,CASSFDRYTEAFF,TGTGCCAGTAGTTTCGACAGGTATACTGAAGCTTTCTTT